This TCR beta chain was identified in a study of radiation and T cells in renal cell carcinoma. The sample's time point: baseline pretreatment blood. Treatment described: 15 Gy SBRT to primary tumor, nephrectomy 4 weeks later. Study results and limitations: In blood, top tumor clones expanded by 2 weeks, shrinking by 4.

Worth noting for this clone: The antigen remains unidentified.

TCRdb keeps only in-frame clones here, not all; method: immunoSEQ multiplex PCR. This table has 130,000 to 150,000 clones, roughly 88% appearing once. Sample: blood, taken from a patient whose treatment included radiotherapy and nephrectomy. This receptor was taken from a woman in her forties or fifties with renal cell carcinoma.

The CDR3 DNA is TGTGCCAGCAGCTTGATGGGGGGCCGGGACAATGAGCAGTTCTTC. Protein sequence: CASSLMGGRDNEQFF. The genes are TRBV5-6 and TRBJ2-1, with D perhaps assigned TRBD1 or TRBD2 (6 bases each). The CDR3 consists of 15 residues. Deletions cut 1 base from V and 5 bases from J, with 13 bases between. Germline loops: CDR1 SGHDT, CDR2 YYEEEE.